This is a list of T cell receptor beta chains from one sample in a study of identical twins. In TCRdb, the 5' RACE reads were re-called with MiXCR into one record per CDR3 protein. The sample carries roughly 250,000 distinct CDR3 sequences, roughly an eighth recorded once. Sample: memory (CD45RO+) T cells sorted from blood. These receptors originate from a woman aged 18-29 years in good health. The CDR3 runs from the conserved cysteine through the conserved F or W. A D gene is named only where the DNA matches it firmly. The size field is filled for only some rows; it gives once, few, many or a size class.

V gene,D gene,clone size,J gene,CDR3 DNA,CDR3 protein
TRBV4-1,TRBD1,few,TRBJ2-7,TGCGCCAGCAGCCAAGATGGCACCGGGACAGGAAGAGTCTACGAGCAGTACTTC,CASSQDGTGTGRVYEQYF
TRBV9,TRBD1,few,TRBJ2-2,TGTGCCAGCAGTTCGCAGGGGGCCGGCACCGGGGAGCTGTTTTTT,CASSSQGAGTGELFF
TRBV12-3/TRBV12-4,TRBD1,.,TRBJ2-7,TGTGCCAGCAGGGGGGACAGCAACGAGCAGTACTTC,CASRGDSNEQYF
TRBV7-2,TRBD1,.,TRBJ1-3,TGTGCCAGCAGCCGGGGACAGGCCCTCTCTGGAAACACCATATATTTT,CASSRGQALSGNTIYF
TRBV4-3,.,.,TRBJ2-1,TGCGCCAGCAGCCAAGATCGGGCCCTACCTAGCCCGCAGCGGCAGTTCTTC,CASSQDRALPSPQRQFF
TRBV7-9,TRBD1,.,TRBJ1-4,TGTGCCAGCAGCCCAGGAGGGAGGGGGCATGAAAAACTGTTTTTT,CASSPGGRGHEKLFF
TRBV11-2,.,few,TRBJ1-1,TGTGCCAGCAGCGAGTGGACACAAAACACTGAAGCTTTCTTT,CASSEWTQNTEAFF
TRBV7-8,TRBD1,many,TRBJ2-1,TGTGCCAGCGGGACAGCCCTATACAATGAGCAGTTCTTC,CASGTALYNEQFF
TRBV5-5,.,many,TRBJ2-4,TGTGCCAGCAGCTTGCAAGGCTCAGGGGTGGCCAAAAACATTCAGTACTTC,CASSLQGSGVAKNIQYF
TRBV6-2/TRBV6-3,TRBD1,.,TRBJ2-5,TGTGCCAGCAGTTACTGGGGCAGGGGGCAAGAGACCCAGTACTTC,CASSYWGRGQETQYF
TRBV13,.,few,TRBJ2-7,TGTGCCAGCAGCCACCGAGAGGGGCGGCGCGAGCAGTACTTC,CASSHREGRREQYF
TRBV7-3,TRBD2,few,TRBJ2-3,TGTGCCAGCAGCCCGAAGGGAAGCGGGGGTAGTTATACGCAGTATTTT,CASSPKGSGGSYTQYF
TRBV5-1,.,many,TRBJ2-3,TGTGCCAGCAGTTTAGCGGCGGGAAGCACAGATACGCAGTATTTT,CASSLAAGSTDTQYF
TRBV20-1,.,.,TRBJ2-5,TGCAGTGCTCCGGAGAGCGGAGGCCTCGAGACCCAGTACTTC,CSAPESGGLETQYF
TRBV7-2,TRBD2,.,TRBJ2-1,TGTGCCAGCAGCGCCAGACTAGCGGGAGGCTACAATGAGCAGTTCTTC,CASSARLAGGYNEQFF
TRBV7-2,TRBD2,many,TRBJ2-1,TGTGCCAGCAGCTTGGTTGGGACTAGTTTCGATGAGCAGTTCTTC,CASSLVGTSFDEQFF
TRBV11-3,.,few,TRBJ1-1,TGTGCCAGCTCGCCGACAGGTTACATGAACACTGAAGCTTTCTTT,CASSPTGYMNTEAFF
TRBV7-8,.,.,TRBJ2-5,TGTGCCAGCAGCCAAGGGTTGGCAGTGGGGCAAGAGACCCAGTACTTC,CASSQGLAVGQETQYF
TRBV19,TRBD2,.,TRBJ2-2,TGTGCCAGTAGGACCTTGGAGACTAGCGGGAGTGGGGAGCTGTTTTTT,CASRTLETSGSGELFF
TRBV9,.,few,TRBJ2-1,TGTGCCAGCAGCGGCCACCCGGCGGAAGGGAATGAGCAGTTCTTC,CASSGHPAEGNEQFF
TRBV5-6,TRBD1,.,TRBJ2-1,TGTGCCAGCAGCATCCGGGACAGCCTACAGTTCTTC,CASSIRDSLQFF
TRBV20-1,TRBD1,.,TRBJ2-5,TGCAGTGCTAGAGTAGGATCGGTCGGGACAGGGGGCTGGGAGACCCAGTACTTC,CSARVGSVGTGGWETQYF
TRBV28,TRBD2,.,TRBJ2-1,TGTGCCAGCAGCAACCCCTTAGCGGGAGGGCCGCGGAATGAGCAGTTCTTC,CASSNPLAGGPRNEQFF
TRBV7-2,.,.,TRBJ1-1,TGTGCCAGCAGGAAGGACAGTGAAGCTTTCTTT,CASRKDSEAFF
TRBV20-1,TRBD1,.,TRBJ2-2,TGCAGTGCTAGAGATCTCCGGGGACAGGCAGGGGACACCGGGGAGCTGTTTTTT,CSARDLRGQAGDTGELFF
TRBV6-1,TRBD1,.,TRBJ2-3,TGTGCCAGCACCCCACCGGGACAGGCCACAGATACGCAGTATTTT,CASTPPGQATDTQYF
TRBV6-6,.,few,TRBJ1-1,TGTGCCAGCACCTACTGGCCTGAAGCTTTCTTT,CASTYWPEAFF
TRBV7-9,.,.,TRBJ1-1,TGTGCCAGCAGCTACAAGACTGAAGCTTTCTTT,CASSYKTEAFF
TRBV6-2/TRBV6-3,.,.,TRBJ1-2,TGTGCCAGCAGTTACCACGGTCGTGGCTACACCTTC,CASSYHGRGYTF
TRBV12-3/TRBV12-4,TRBD1,many,TRBJ2-7,TGTGCCAGCAGTCCGACAGGGCCTCCCTACGAGCAGTACTTC,CASSPTGPPYEQYF
TRBV14,.,.,TRBJ2-7,TGTGCCAGCAGCCCCGCGAACTACGAGCAGTACTTC,CASSPANYEQYF
TRBV3-1,TRBD2,few,TRBJ2-2,TGTGCCAGCAGCCGCCGGGGTGGTAGCGGGGTAACCGGGGAGCTGTTTTTT,CASSRRGGSGVTGELFF
TRBV20-1,.,once,TRBJ2-5,TGCAGTGCTAGAAACCCAACGGGCGAGACCCAGTACTTC,CSARNPTGETQYF
TRBV28,.,once,TRBJ1-5,TGTGCCAGCAGTTTATCTAGGGGGATGCGACCCCAGCATTTT,CASSLSRGMRPQHF
TRBV3-1,TRBD1,few,TRBJ1-1,TGTGCCAGCAGCCAGTGGGACAGGGGGGATGAAGCTTTCTTT,CASSQWDRGDEAFF
TRBV2,TRBD1,few,TRBJ1-2,TGTGCCAGCACGACAGGGCGGAACTATGGCTACACCTTC,CASTTGRNYGYTF
TRBV5-1,TRBD1,.,TRBJ2-7,TGCGCCAGCAGCTCTTCCGGGACAGGGTGGAACGAGCAGTACTTC,CASSSSGTGWNEQYF
TRBV6-1,TRBD1,few,TRBJ2-2,TGTGCCAGCATATCTAACAGGGGATTCGGCGGGGAGCTGTTTTTT,CASISNRGFGGELFF
TRBV29-1,TRBD1,few,TRBJ2-7,TGCAGCGTTGAGGGGACAGGGGGCTACGAGCAGTACTTC,CSVEGTGGYEQYF
TRBV12-3/TRBV12-4,.,few,TRBJ2-2,TGTGCCGTCAAAGGAGTAGCGAACACCGGGGAGCTGTTTTTT,CAVKGVANTGELFF
TRBV5-1,.,many,TRBJ2-2,TGCGCCAGCAGCTTGGGCGGCGTCAACACCGGGGAGCTGTTTTTT,CASSLGGVNTGELFF
TRBV3-1,TRBD1,.,TRBJ1-3,TGTGCCAGCAGCCAAGGACAGGGAACAGGTGGAAACACCATATATTTT,CASSQGQGTGGNTIYF
TRBV7-9,TRBD1,few,TRBJ2-7,TGTGCCAGCTTCAACCGGGACAGGGCCTACGAGCAGTACTTC,CASFNRDRAYEQYF
TRBV12-3/TRBV12-4,TRBD2,.,TRBJ2-7,TGTGCCAGCACCTCCGGGACTAGTGCCGTCGAGCAGTACTTC,CASTSGTSAVEQYF
TRBV4-3,.,many,TRBJ2-5,TGCGCCAGCAGCCAAGGGGTCCGGGGAGGCGTGGAGACCCAGTACTTC,CASSQGVRGGVETQYF
TRBV5-1,TRBD1,.,TRBJ2-7,TGCGCCAGCCTCGGACAGGGGGACGAGCAGTACTTC,CASLGQGDEQYF